These 3 T cell receptor beta chains were all obtained from the same sample, sequenced in a study of blood T cell repertoires in COVID-19. Here immunoSEQ multiplex PCR was the method, and the copy in TCRdb shows in-frame clones only, minus some. Among 250,000 or so clones, 75% to 90% were seen once, and the ten largest hold approximately 3.4%. The sample taken for sequencing was PBMCs or T cells enriched from blood (not recorded which). Source of these receptors: a woman in her thirties or forties who had been exposed to COVID-19.

The chain links TRBV11-2 to TRBJ1-6; D ambiguous. Germline loops: CDR1 SGHAT, CDR2 FQNNGV. The V end was cut by 1 base, the J end by 6 bases, with 13 bases between. The CDR3 length is 16 residues. The CDR3 sequence is CASSLASGDFNSPLHF. The CDR3, as DNA: TGTGCCAGCAGCTTAGCTTCGGGAGACTTTAATTCACCCCTCCACTTT.

The chain employs TRBV4-3 and TRBJ1-1; the D gene is possibly TRBD1 (6 bases). Germline V gives CDR1 LGHNA, CDR2 YSLEER. The CDR3 length is 15 residues. V dropped 0 bases and J dropped 4 bases, with 12 bases sitting between them. The CDR3 DNA reads as TGCGCCAGCAGCCAAGAGGGCAGGGGATTCACTGAAGCTTTCTTT. Translation gives CASSQEGRGFTEAFF.

The genes are TRBV6-5 and TRBJ1-2; no reliable D call. CDR3 size: 13 residues. Trimming removed 2 bases from V and 6 bases from J, with 10 bases in between. CDR1 is MNHEY and CDR2 is SVGAGI in the germline V gene. CDR3 in amino acids: CASSYGRGDGYTF. Written as DNA, the CDR3 is TGTGCCAGCAGTTACGGACGGGGTGATGGCTACACCTTC.